Included here is one TCR beta chain sequence, with context. The germline V gene encodes CDR1 SGHNT and CDR2 YYREEE (reference sequence). The junction had 9 bases not matched to a gene; V was cut back by 5 bases and J by 6 bases. The CDR3 is 14 residues long. The data belong to a study of blood T cell repertoires in COVID-19. Methods used by the authors: It was from reference gene primer amplification that nucleated cell counts were estimated. Measured with immunoSEQ multiplex PCR; TCRdb has only the in-frame clones, and not every one. The D gene and trimming were derived from the DNA, and the V and J assignments and clone size from that table. Of around 57,000 clones in the sample, over 80% are singletons; the top ten hold roughly 7.6%.

This clonotype was sampled from a human donor with active COVID-19. The donor label of this sample is uncertain. This chain uses TRBV5-4 with TRBJ2-7; 9 nucleotides align to TRBD1. The sequencing input was peripheral blood. The CDR3 spells CASRFRDRDPEQYF. CDR3 nucleotide sequence: TGTGCCAGCAGATTCCGGGACAGGGATCCCGAGCAGTACTTC.